This T cell receptor (beta chain) was captured by sequencing in a study of blood T cell repertoires in COVID-19. Study background: There were acute and convalescent COVID-19 samples, and they came from the United States, Italy and Spain.

TCRdb's copy holds only in-frame clones and misses some; the assay was immunoSEQ multiplex PCR. The repertoire includes about 180,000 clones, around 80% of them detected once, and roughly 14% sits in the top ten. Participants' reported clinical history set cohort assignment. This CDR3 is 17 amino acids long. V was cut by 1 base and J by 3 bases, with 21 bases left in between. In germline, CDR1 is SQVTM, CDR2 ANQGSEA. This TCR was sampled from a man aged 60 to 69 who had been exposed to COVID-19. Material for sequencing was PBMCs or T cells enriched from blood (not recorded which). J is TRBJ1-2 and V is TRBV29-1; maybe TRBD1 (5 bases). The CDR3 DNA reads TGCAGCGTTGAAGTTTTATTCGGCCAGGGTAAAGACTATGGCTACACCTTC. Its protein product is CSVEVLFGQGKDYGYTF.